These 30 T cell receptor beta chains were all obtained from the same sample, sequenced in a study of technical replicates of blood from a few donors. Libraries were prepared by immunoSEQ multiplex PCR; TCRdb keeps only in-frame clonotypes and omits some of them. The sample has 35,000 to 50,000 clones, approximately 96% seen once. Input material: T cells isolated from PBMCs. The source is a human donor in good health.

This chain connects TRBV7-3 to TRBJ2-1; 11 bases align to TRBD2. Germline lookup yields CDR1 SGHTA and CDR2 FQGTGA. The CDR3 sequence is 15 residues long. The V and J ends lost 5 bases and 6 bases, in that order; junction bases with no gene match: 6. CDR3 sequence (DNA): TGTGCCAGCAGCCAACTAGCGGGAGTCCTCAATGAGCAGTTCTTC. It translates to CASSQLAGVLNEQFF.

This clone was recorded only once. The CDR3 region has the DNA TGCAGTGCCAGGAACAGGTCTAAAGCTTTCTTT. Translating gives CSARNRSKAFF. This rearrangement joins TRBV20-1 to TRBJ1-1; D possibly corresponds to TRBD1 (5 bases). The CDR3 sequence is 11 residues long. The germline V gene has CDR1 DFQATT and CDR2 SNEGSKA (reference sequence). V gave up 6 bases and J gave up 9 bases, with 14 bases separating them.

CDR3: CASSQEDRGNQPQHF. CDR3 DNA: TGTGCCAGCAGCCAGGAAGACAGGGGCAATCAGCCCCAGCATTTT. The chain couples TRBV4-2 to TRBJ1-5, with 7 nucleotides matching TRBD1. The CDR3 is 15 residues long. The V gene end was trimmed by 3 bases and the J gene end by 2 bases; junction bases not matched to a gene: 4. CDR1 LGHNA and CDR2 YNFKEQ come from the germline V gene.

The chain carries TRBV11-2 and TRBJ2-7, with 8 bases matching TRBD1. V lost 1 base and J lost 4; bases outside the gene matches: 6. The germline V gene encodes CDR1 SGHAT and CDR2 FQNNGV. The CDR3 spans 15 residues. The CDR3 region has the DNA TGTGCCAGCAGCTTAGGGCAGGGGGCTTTTTACGAGCAGTACTTC. The encoded protein is CASSLGQGAFYEQYF.

The chain recombines TRBV18 with TRBJ2-2, with 7 bases identical to TRBD1. V dropped 6 bases and J dropped 4; count of bases not matched to a gene: 8. CDR1 and CDR2 (germline): KGHSH, LQKENI. CDR3 length: 15 amino acids. CDR3 sequence reads: CASSPGQTSTGELFF. Written as DNA, the CDR3 is TGTGCCAGCTCGCCGGGACAGACCTCCACCGGGGAGCTGTTTTTT.

The chain carries TRBV25-1 and TRBJ2-3; D perhaps matches TRBD2 (5 bases). In germline, CDR1 is MGHDK, CDR2 SYGVNS. Trimming removed 5 bases from V and 2 bases from J, with 8 bases in between. The CDR3 loop spans 13 amino acids. CDR3 in DNA: TGTGCCAGCAGTTCCGGACTCACAGATACGCAGTATTTT. Protein sequence: CASSSGLTDTQYF.

This sequence joins TRBV6-1 and TRBJ2-1; a possible D gene is TRBD2 (6 bases). V lost 7 bases to trimming and J lost 2 bases, with 15 bases between them. This CDR3 region has 15 residues. The V gene's germline CDR1 is MNHNS and CDR2 SASEGT. CDR3 protein: CASIRAAGTYNEQFF. CDR3 bases: TGTGCCAGCATCCGAGCGGCGGGGACCTACAATGAGCAGTTCTTC.

The rearrangement links TRBV9 to TRBJ2-3; 10 nucleotides agree with TRBD2. The CDR3 length is 17 residues. CDR1 is SGDLS, CDR2 YYNGEE, per germline. J gave up 5 bases and V 0 bases, and 9 bases lay outside the gene matches. The CDR3 sequence is CASSVVPAGGPGDTQYF. For the CDR3, the DNA is TGTGCCAGCAGCGTAGTTCCAGCGGGAGGGCCTGGAGATACGCAGTATTTT. The variable domain in full, completed from reference TRBV9 and TRBJ2-3, reads DSGVTQTPKHLITATGQRVTLRCSPRSGDLSVYWYQQSLDQGLQFLIQYYNGEERAKGNILERFSAQQFPDLHSELNLSSLELGDSALYFCASSVVPAGGPGDTQYFGPGTRLTVL.

The rearrangement uses TRBV30 and TRBJ1-6, with TRBD1 identical over 7 bases. CDR3 size: 14 residues. CDR1 and CDR2 from the germline V gene are GTSNPN and SVGIG (reference sequence). The V and J ends lost 1 base and 7 bases, in that order; junction bases with no gene match: 4. The CDR3 sequence: CAWSAGQPNSPLHF. DNA of the CDR3: TGTGCCTGGAGTGCGGGACAGCCAAATTCACCCCTCCACTTT.

The V and J genes are TRBV13 and TRBJ2-2, with 11 bases lining up with TRBD2. The CDR3 totals 15 residues. Germline values: CDR1 PRHDT, CDR2 FYEKMQ (reference sequence). V lost 1 base, J lost 5 bases, and 0 bases stayed unmatched. For the CDR3, the DNA is TGTGCCAGCAGCTTAGTAGCGGGAGGGACCGGGGAGCTGTTTTTT. Translating it yields CASSLVAGGTGELFF.

The chain carries TRBV7-9 and TRBJ2-7, with 7 positions matching TRBD2. The CDR3 has 14 amino acids. The germline gives CDR1 SEHNR, CDR2 FQNEAQ (reference sequence). Trimming took 4 bases from V and 2 from J; bases not matched to a gene: 5. The CDR3 DNA reads TGTGCCAGCAGCTCCGGGACTATAACCTACGAGCAGTACTTC. It is translated as CASSSGTITYEQYF.

The chain recombines TRBV11-2 with TRBJ2-1, with a possible D match to TRBD1 (5 bases). The CDR3 extends over 11 amino acids. Germline loops: CDR1 SGHAT, CDR2 FQNNGV. V was shortened by 8 bases and J by 10 bases, with 12 bases between the two germline ends. The chain's CDR3 is CASQKGNEQFF. CDR3 sequence (DNA): TGTGCCAGCCAAAAGGGGAACGAGCAGTTCTTC.

This chain connects TRBV9 to TRBJ2-3; 9 bases line up with TRBD1. Germline V gene lookup returns CDR1 SGDLS and CDR2 YYNGEE. This CDR3 comprises 13 residues. V lost 7 bases and J lost 1; bases outside the gene matches: 1. The CDR3 DNA reads TGTGCCAGCGGGGACAGGGGCACAGATACGCAGTATTTT. Translation gives CASGDRGTDTQYF.

The chain combines TRBV9 with TRBJ1-1; a weak D match, TRBD1 (6 bases). Trimming removed 4 bases at V and 2 bases at J, with 9 bases between. This CDR3 region has 13 residues. The germline V gene has CDR1 SGDLS and CDR2 YYNGEE. CDR3 sequence reads: CASSRQVNTEAFF. The CDR3 region has the DNA TGTGCCAGCAGCCGACAGGTCAACACTGAAGCTTTCTTT.

The rearrangement uses TRBV4-3 and TRBJ2-2, with D possibly matching TRBD1 (7 bases). The CDR3 is 15 amino acids. The V gene's germline CDR1 is LGHNA and CDR2 YSLEER. V dropped 1 base and J dropped 3 bases, with 9 bases sitting between them. The DNA of the CDR3 is TGCGCCAGCAGCCAAGTCAGGGGGGACACCGGGGAGCTGTTTTTT. Encoded protein: CASSQVRGDTGELFF.

The gene calls are TRBV10-3 and TRBJ2-7; TRBD2 matches at 16 bases. From germline, CDR1 is ENHRY and CDR2 SYGVKD. Losses at the gene ends were 7 bases for V and 1 base for J; bases not matched to a gene: 7. The CDR3 is 17 residues long. The DNA of the CDR3 is TGTGCCATCAAAACTCCGGGACTAGCGGGAGGGTCCTACGAGCAGTACTTC. Translation: CAIKTPGLAGGSYEQYF.

The chain employs TRBV18 and TRBJ2-7, with D uncertain. Germline V lookup: CDR1 KGHSH, CDR2 LQKENI. V was shortened by 2 bases and J by 0 bases, with 5 bases between the two germline ends. The CDR3 covers 13 residues. The CDR3 loop reads CASSPESSYEQYF. CDR3 coding DNA: TGTGCCAGCTCACCAGAGAGCTCCTACGAGCAGTACTTC.

CDR3 amino acids: CASSEQGSQPQHF. Written as DNA, the CDR3 is TGTGCCAGTAGTGAACAGGGCAGTCAGCCCCAGCATTTT. The V and J genes are TRBV19 and TRBJ1-5; tentative D call: TRBD1 (6 bases). Looked up from germline, CDR1 is LNHDA and CDR2 is SQIVND (reference sequence). The CDR3 is 13 residues long. Trimming stripped 5 bases from V and 6 bases from J, with 11 bases between.

The V gene is TRBV5-1, the J gene TRBJ2-7, with TRBD2 as a possible D gene (5 bases). This CDR3 region has 15 residues. The germline CDR1 and CDR2 sequences are SGHRS and YFSETQ. The ends were cut back, 0 bases at V and 2 bases at J, with 12 bases in the middle. As DNA, the CDR3 is TGCGCCAGCAGCTTGGTCGCGGGTCCGACCTACGAGCAGTACTTC. This codes for CASSLVAGPTYEQYF.

CDR3 DNA sequence: TGTGCCAGCAGTCAGACACCGGGACAGGGGGCGCGAGATGGCTACACCTTC. Amino acid sequence: CASSQTPGQGARDGYTF. The J gene is TRBJ1-2, the V gene TRBV27, with 12 positions matching TRBD1. The V gene's germline CDR1 is MNHEY and CDR2 SMNVEV (reference sequence). This CDR3 is 17 amino acids long. Unmatched junction bases numbered 13, after V lost 5 bases and J lost 6 bases.

The CDR3: CASSWGGTEAFF. The CDR3 coding sequence is TGTGCCAGCAGCTGGGGGGGGACTGAAGCTTTCTTT. This chain connects TRBV5-6 to TRBJ1-1, with D possibly matching TRBD1 (5 bases). V was shortened by 3 bases and J by 5 bases, with 8 bases between the two germline ends. The germline V gene has CDR1 SGHDT and CDR2 YYEEEE. This CDR3 is built from 12 residues. The variable domain in full, with the rest retrieved from reference TRBV5-6 and TRBJ1-1, is DAGVTQSPTHLIKTRGQQVTLRCSPKSGHDTVSWYQQALGQGPQFIFQYYEEEERQRGNFPDRFSGHQFPNYSSELNVNALLLGDSALYLCASSWGGTEAFFGQGTRLTVV.

V and J are TRBV2 and TRBJ2-5; 8 nucleotides line up with TRBD2. J was trimmed by 5 bases and V by 6 bases; bases with no gene match: 8. This CDR3 comprises 14 residues. Germline V lookup: CDR1 SNHLY, CDR2 FYNNEI. CDR3 in DNA: TGTGCCAGCAGCTGGACTAGCAATCTGGAGACCCAGTACTTC. It encodes CASSWTSNLETQYF.

The J gene is TRBJ1-5, the V gene TRBV4-1; no clear D gene. The germline V gene has CDR1 MGHRA and CDR2 YSYEKL. The CDR3 has 13 residues. The germline V and J ends were trimmed by 0 bases and 9 bases, with 9 bases remaining between them. The CDR3: CASSQDFTRPQHF. The CDR3 DNA sequence: TGCGCCAGCAGCCAAGATTTTACGCGGCCCCAGCATTTT.

This clone was seen a single time. The rearrangement links TRBV11-2 to TRBJ2-6; D ambiguous. Germline CDR1 is SGHAT and CDR2 is FQNNGV. The CDR3 is made up of 14 amino acids. With 5 bases removed from V and 3 bases from J, the gap between germline ends came to 8 bases. CDR3 bases: TGTGCCAGCAGCGTACCGGGTGGGGCCAACGTCCTGACTTTC. This encodes CASSVPGGANVLTF.

This clone appeared once. The V and J genes are TRBV30 and TRBJ2-7, with D perhaps TRBD2 (5 bases). Germline V gives CDR1 GTSNPN, CDR2 SVGIG (reference sequence). V lost 5 bases and J lost 6, with 20 bases in between. There are 14 residues in the CDR3. The DNA of the CDR3 is TGTGCCTGGGTCCCGGGGTCCGCAGCTCGCGAGCAGTACTTC. It is translated as CAWVPGSAAREQYF.

J is TRBJ1-1 and V is TRBV6-5; 8 bases are shared with TRBD1. The CDR3 totals 12 residues. The J segment lost 11 bases and the V segment lost 6 bases, leaving 8 bases of the junction unmatched. The germline gives CDR1 MNHEY, CDR2 SVGAGI. The CDR3, as DNA: TGTGCCAGCAGCAACGGACAGGGTGGGGCTTTCTTT. Translation gives CASSNGQGGAFF.

A remark on this clone: Its ends do not fully match the called genes, so a read error is possible. The chain links TRBV7-7 to TRBJ2-7, with D tentatively TRBD2 (6 bases). Germline values: CDR1 SSHAT, CDR2 FNYEAQ (reference sequence). The CDR3 spans 16 residues. The DNA for the CDR3 is TGTGCTAGCAGCTTAGCGCTAACCGGGAGCTCCTACGAGCAGTACTTC. This encodes CASSLALTGSSYEQYF. The full variable domain, its missing parts supplied by reference TRBV7-7 and TRBJ2-7, is GAGVSQSPRYKVTKRGQDVTLRCDPISSHATLYWYQQALGQGPEFLTYFNYEAQPDKSGLPSDRFSAERPEGSISTLTIQRTEQRDSAMYRCASSLALTGSSYEQYFGPGTRLTVT.

The chain carries TRBV6-4 and TRBJ1-5; D may be TRBD1 (5 bases). This CDR3 spans 15 amino acids. Germline loops: CDR1 MRHNA, CDR2 SNTAGT. Trimming cost V 4 bases and J 0 bases, with 10 bases left between them. The CDR3 nucleotides are TGTGCCAGCAGTGCCAGGGTTTATAGCAATCAGCCCCAGCATTTT. It codes for CASSARVYSNQPQHF.

The gene calls are TRBV4-3 and TRBJ1-2; 7 bases line up with TRBD1. CDR1 is LGHNA and CDR2 is YSLEER in the germline V gene. CDR3 length: 15 amino acids. V was pared by 0 bases and J by 8 bases, with 9 bases of the junction left unmatched. The CDR3 loop is CASSQDLRQGEGYTF. The CDR3 DNA is TGCGCCAGCAGCCAAGATCTTAGGCAGGGGGAAGGCTACACCTTC.

This rearrangement joins TRBV4-3 to TRBJ1-2; D is possibly TRBD1 (5 bases). CDR1 and CDR2 (germline): LGHNA, YSLEER. The CDR3 contains 16 residues. V was shortened by 0 bases and J by 3 bases, with 14 bases between the two germline ends. The CDR3 protein is CASSQESMTGDYGYTF. The CDR3 DNA reads as TGCGCCAGCAGCCAAGAGAGTATGACGGGGGACTATGGCTACACCTTC.